These 14 T cell receptor beta chains share one sample of origin, sequenced in a study of blood T cell repertoires in COVID-19. Data came from immunoSEQ multiplex PCR; TCRdb stores just in-frame clones and leaves some out. The sample lists about 330,000 clones, more than 75% occurring once. Sequencing was carried out using PBMCs or T cells enriched from blood (not recorded which). Receptor source: a woman in her late teens or twenties who had recovered from COVID-19.

This clone was counted between two and nine times. The chain has TRBV28 and TRBJ1-2; D ambiguous. Germline V gene lookup returns CDR1 MDHEN and CDR2 SYDVKM. This CDR3 is 18 amino acids long. V was clipped by 5 bases and J by 0 bases, with 22 bases between them. Written as DNA, the CDR3 is TGTGCCAGCAGTCCCCCGGTCGTTTACAGAAGAGCTAACTATGGCTACACCTTC. Translation: CASSPPVVYRRANYGYTF.

The J gene is TRBJ1-2, the V gene TRBV19; 9 bases map to TRBD1. There are 14 residues in the CDR3. The V and J ends lost 3 bases and 4 bases, in that order; junction bases with no gene match: 3. CDR1 is LNHDA, CDR2 SQIVND, per germline (reference sequence). CDR3 nucleotide sequence: TGTGCCAGTAGTATCGGGACAGGGCTCTATGGCTACACCTTC. Amino acid sequence: CASSIGTGLYGYTF.

This chain joins TRBV4-2 and TRBJ2-2, with TRBD1 identical over 8 bases. Germline CDR1 and CDR2: LGHNA and YNFKEQ. The CDR3 runs 15 residues. J gave up 6 bases and V 0 bases, and 3 bases lay outside the gene matches. CDR3 nucleotide sequence: TGTGCCAGCAGCCAAGAGGACAGGGAATCCGGGGAGCTGTTTTTT. Translating gives CASSQEDRESGELFF.

V is TRBV28 and J is TRBJ2-4, with D unclear. The CDR3 is made up of 15 amino acids. Deletions cut 5 bases from V and 0 bases from J, with 11 bases between. Germline loops: CDR1 MDHEN, CDR2 SYDVKM. CDR3 protein: CASSPVGLAKNIQYF. In nucleotides, the CDR3 is TGTGCCAGCAGTCCTGTGGGCTTAGCCAAAAACATTCAGTACTTC.

The rearrangement links TRBV19 to TRBJ2-2, with 7 bases that match TRBD1. Germline CDR1 and CDR2: LNHDA and SQIVND (reference sequence). This CDR3 contains 16 residues. Losses at the gene ends were 3 bases for V and 2 bases for J; bases not matched to a gene: 6. For the CDR3, the DNA is TGTGCCAGTAGTATGGCCAGGGGGTTTAACACCGGGGAGCTGTTTTTT. This encodes CASSMARGFNTGELFF.

The V gene is TRBV2, the J gene TRBJ2-3; the match to TRBD2 covers 7 bases. J was trimmed by 4 bases and V by 5 bases; bases with no gene match: 9. The CDR3 is 15 residues long. Germline V CDR1 and CDR2: SNHLY, FYNNEI. The CDR3 spells CASSPAGVGADTQYF. CDR3 nucleotides: TGTGCCAGCAGTCCGGCGGGAGTAGGCGCAGATACGCAGTATTTT. The full variable domain, rest sourced from reference TRBV2 and TRBJ2-3, is EPEVTQTPSHQVTQMGQEVILRCVPISNHLYFYWYRQILGQKVEFLVSFYNNEISEKSEIFDDQFSVERPDGSNFTLKIRSTKLEDSAMYFCASSPAGVGADTQYFGPGTRLTVL.

The gene calls are TRBV18 and TRBJ1-5; perhaps TRBD1 as D (6 bases). CDR1 is KGHSH, CDR2 LQKENI, per germline. Trimming pared 1 base from V and 2 bases from J, leaving 12 bases between. There are 16 residues in the CDR3. The CDR3 sequence is CASSPQSAGGNQPQHF. In nucleotides, the CDR3 is TGTGCCAGCTCACCACAATCGGCAGGGGGCAATCAGCCCCAGCATTTT.

This clone was observed a handful of times. The V gene is TRBV28, the J gene TRBJ1-1; D remains unclear. The V and J ends lost 6 bases and 6 bases respectively, with 14 bases between them. The germline V gene encodes CDR1 MDHEN and CDR2 SYDVKM. The CDR3 extends over 13 amino acids. The CDR3 bases are TGTGCCAGCAGCCGACTCGGTGCATCTGAAGCTTTCTTT. It encodes CASSRLGASEAFF.

The chain links TRBV5-1 to TRBJ1-2; D not resolved. The CDR3 has 13 amino acids. V was cut by 2 bases and J by 6 bases, with 11 bases left in between. The V gene's germline CDR1 is SGHRS and CDR2 YFSETQ. The CDR3: CASSFYSAHGYTF. The CDR3 DNA reads TGCGCCAGCAGCTTTTACTCCGCCCATGGCTACACCTTC.

In this sample, this clone turned up a few times. The rearrangement uses TRBV7-3 and TRBJ1-2, with 9 bases that match TRBD1. Germline CDR1 SGHTA, CDR2 FQGTGA. V gave up 0 bases and J gave up 0 bases; unmatched junction bases: 2. CDR3 size: 16 residues. CDR3 amino acids: CASSLTGTGTNYGYTF. The CDR3, as DNA: TGTGCCAGCAGCTTAACAGGGACAGGGACTAACTATGGCTACACCTTC.

This chain connects TRBV6-1 to TRBJ1-2; D is unclear. V shed 0 bases and J shed 4 bases, with 9 bases lying between them. Germline V CDR1 and CDR2: MNHNS, SASEGT. The CDR3 runs to 14 residues. The CDR3 nucleotides are TGTGCCAGCAGTGAAGCGAGCCGCGTCTATGGCTACACCTTC. Translated, it gives CASSEASRVYGYTF.

CDR3 sequence reads: CASSSDSRETQYF. The DNA of the CDR3 is TGTGCCAGCAGCTCGGACAGCAGAGAGACCCAGTACTTC. The chain couples TRBV9 to TRBJ2-5; perhaps TRBD1 as D (6 bases). V was trimmed by 4 bases and J by 4 bases, leaving 11 bases between them. Germline V CDR1 and CDR2: SGDLS, YYNGEE. The CDR3 runs to 13 residues.

This sequence joins TRBV27 and TRBJ2-3; the match to TRBD1 covers 7 bases. CDR3 length: 17 amino acids. V trimming: 5 bases; J trimming: 3 bases; junction bases outside the gene matches: 14. Germline V lookup: CDR1 MNHEY, CDR2 SMNVEV (reference sequence). The CDR3 is CASSASQGVGGTDTQYF. CDR3 DNA sequence: TGTGCCAGCAGTGCTTCTCAGGGGGTCGGAGGAACAGATACGCAGTATTTT.

V gene TRBV23-1 combines with J gene TRBJ1-1, with D maybe TRBD1 (6 bases). TRBV23-1 is an open reading frame, and its role is uncertain. The CDR3 loop spans 16 amino acids. Trimming pared 0 bases from V and 2 bases from J, leaving 13 bases between. The CDR3 protein is CASSQSRDRPNTEAFF. Written as DNA, the CDR3 is TGCGCCAGCAGTCAATCGCGAGACAGGCCCAACACTGAAGCTTTCTTT.